These 21 T cell receptor beta chains were all obtained from the same sample, sequenced in a study of shared clonotypes between healthy human individuals. The repertoire was sequenced with immunoSEQ multiplex PCR; TCRdb's copy has only in-frame clones and lacks some. This sample has over 2 million clones, with 85% to 95% found just once. Sequences were obtained from naive CD4+ T cells from PBMCs. Subset indicated: CD45RA+ positively selected. The receptors were gathered from a man between 18 and 35 years old in good health. Some clones in this sample may be carry-over from other donors' samples.

This chain uses TRBV28 with TRBJ2-7; 7 bases line up with TRBD1. Germline V lookup: CDR1 MDHEN, CDR2 SYDVKM. This CDR3 is built from 12 residues. V gave up 10 bases and J gave up 0 bases; unmatched junction bases: 3. The CDR3 DNA follows: TGTGCCACTAGGGACAGCTCCTACGAGCAGTACTTC. This codes for CATRDSSYEQYF. Based on the CDR3 plus reference TRBV28 and TRBJ2-7, the full variable domain is DVKVTQSSRYLVKRTGEKVFLECVQDMDHENMFWYRQDPGLGLRLIYFSYDVKMKEKGDIPEGYSVSREKKERFSLILESASTNQTSMYLCATRDSSYEQYFGPGTRLTVT.

This chain joins TRBV28 and TRBJ1-2; 7 bases map to TRBD1. Germline values: CDR1 MDHEN, CDR2 SYDVKM. This CDR3 region has 16 residues. With V trimmed by 3 bases and J by 11 bases, 18 bases remained unmatched. CDR3 DNA: TGTGCCAGCAGTTTGCCGGGACAGCCGCAGAAAATACCTTACACCTTC. Protein sequence: CASSLPGQPQKIPYTF.

This sequence joins TRBV7-7 and TRBJ2-7, with D perhaps assigned TRBD1 or TRBD2 (5 bases each). Germline V CDR1 and CDR2: SSHAT, FNYEAQ (reference sequence). The CDR3 is 13 residues long. The V end was cut by 1 base, the J end by 7 bases, with 11 bases between. CDR3 DNA sequence: TGTGCCAGCAGCTTAGACAGGAGGCAGGAGCAGTACTTC. Translated, it gives CASSLDRRQEQYF.

The chain uses TRBV21-1 and TRBJ2-5; the table names TRBD2, a call not compared with the DNA. TRBV21-1 is classified as a pseudogene. The CDR3 contains 15 residues. CDR3 DNA sequence: TGTGCCAGCAGCAAATGGATGAGCGACCAAGAGACCCAGTACTTC. It specifies CASSKWMSDQETQYF.

This chain uses TRBV7-9 with TRBJ1-1; 10 bases fit TRBD1. The CDR3 extends over 15 amino acids. The V gene's germline CDR1 is SEHNR and CDR2 FQNEAQ (reference sequence). With V trimmed by 0 bases and J by 6 bases, 4 bases remained unmatched. CDR3 bases: TGTGCCAGCAGCTTAGCGGACAGGGGGTACCCTGAAGCTTTCTTT. It encodes CASSLADRGYPEAFF.

The chain carries TRBV15 and TRBJ2-7; tentative D call: TRBD2 (6 bases). This CDR3 contains 15 residues. Germline V CDR1 and CDR2: LNHNV, YYDKDF (reference sequence). With 0 bases removed from V and 0 bases from J, the gap between germline ends came to 9 bases. CDR3 in amino acids: CATSREPSASYEQYF. The CDR3 region has the DNA TGTGCCACCAGCAGAGAGCCTAGCGCCTCCTACGAGCAGTACTTC.

The rearrangement uses TRBV14 and TRBJ2-7; D may be TRBD2 (6 bases). The CDR3 consists of 15 residues. Germline V gene data show CDR1 as SGHDN and CDR2 as FVKESK. V shed 4 bases and J shed 5 bases, with 18 bases lying between them. The CDR3: CASSRGLGTFNEQYF. The CDR3 region has the DNA TGTGCCAGCAGCCGGGGCCTGGGGACTTTCAACGAGCAGTACTTC.

This clone was observed a single time. The chain is built from TRBV5-1 and TRBJ2-5; D is unresolved. The V end was cut by 1 base, the J end by 2 bases, with 12 bases between. The CDR3 is made up of 15 amino acids. Germline assignment: CDR1 SGHRS and CDR2 YFSETQ. CDR3 coding DNA: TGCGCCAGCAGCTTGCTACTGTCAGTACAAGAGACCCAGTACTTC. Its protein is CASSLLLSVQETQYF.

V is TRBV5-1 and J is TRBJ1-3; a possible D gene is TRBD1 (5 bases). The CDR3 contains 14 residues. Looked up from germline, CDR1 is SGHRS and CDR2 is YFSETQ. Trimming took off 5 bases at V and 4 bases at J, with 13 bases between the two ends. The CDR3 sequence is CASSEDNRGNTIYF. Written as DNA, the CDR3 is TGCGCCAGCAGTGAGGACAATCGGGGAAACACCATATATTTT.

This chain links TRBV5-1 with TRBJ2-3, with D uncertain. V lost 1 base to trimming and J lost 0 bases, with 12 bases between them. CDR3 length: 16 residues. The germline gives CDR1 SGHRS, CDR2 YFSETQ. The CDR3 protein is CASSLSVSLSTDTQYF. CDR3 in DNA: TGCGCCAGCAGCTTGAGCGTCAGCCTCAGCACAGATACGCAGTATTTT.

The V and J genes are TRBV5-8 and TRBJ2-3; 7 positions match TRBD2. CDR1 is SGHTS, CDR2 YDEGEE, per germline. This CDR3 contains 17 residues. J lost 4 bases, V lost 0 bases, and 11 bases had no gene match. The CDR3 protein is CASSLGRGSRVPDTQYF. The CDR3 DNA is TGTGCCAGCAGCTTGGGTCGCGGGAGTAGGGTGCCAGATACGCAGTATTTT.

This clone was seen more than once but under ten times. The rearrangement joins TRBV19 to TRBJ1-5; the D gene is possibly TRBD1 (6 bases). Germline V gene data show CDR1 as LNHDA and CDR2 as SQIVND (reference sequence). The V and J ends lost 6 bases and 4 bases respectively, with 13 bases between them. The CDR3 sequence is 14 residues long. The CDR3 spells CASSMDRPNQPQHF. CDR3 nucleotide sequence: TGTGCCAGTAGCATGGACAGACCAAATCAGCCCCAGCATTTT.

The V call is TRBV4-3, the J call TRBJ2-3; TRBD2 matches 14 bases. Germline V gives CDR1 LGHNA, CDR2 YSLEER. With V trimmed by 3 bases and J by 2 bases, 10 bases remained unmatched. The CDR3 runs to 19 residues. This CDR3 is CASSQAPGLAGVNTDTQYF. The CDR3, as DNA: TGCGCCAGCAGCCAGGCGCCGGGACTAGCGGGAGTGAACACAGATACGCAGTATTTT.

V gene TRBV7-3 combines with J gene TRBJ2-1; 9 bases match TRBD1. The V gene's germline CDR1 is SGHTA and CDR2 FQGTGA. The CDR3 is made up of 15 amino acids. With V trimmed by 5 bases and J by 2 bases, 4 bases remained unmatched. In DNA form, the CDR3 reads TGTGCCAGCAGCCAGGACAGGGGAGCCTACAATGAGCAGTTCTTC. Translating gives CASSQDRGAYNEQFF.

Regarding this clone: Other DNA sequences in the sample encode the same CDR3. J is TRBJ1-3 and V is TRBV6-5; 7 nucleotides agree with TRBD1. The trim removed 0 bases at V and 2 bases at J, leaving 1 base unmatched. The CDR3 extends over 15 amino acids. Looked up from germline, CDR1 is MNHEY and CDR2 is SVGAGI. The CDR3 sequence: CASSYSTGTGNTIYF. DNA of the CDR3: TGTGCCAGCAGTTACTCGACAGGGACTGGAAACACCATATATTTT.

Concerning this clone: Other DNA sequences of this sample code for an identical CDR3. The chain joins TRBV7-3 to TRBJ2-2; possibly TRBD1 or TRBD2 for D (6 bases each). There are 15 residues in the CDR3. Per the germline V gene, CDR1 is SGHTA and CDR2 is FQGTGA. V was clipped by 5 bases and J by 4 bases, with 14 bases between them. CDR3 amino acids: CASSPGAGGTGELFF. The CDR3, as DNA: TGTGCCAGCAGCCCGGGGGCAGGAGGCACCGGGGAGCTGTTTTTT.

The J gene is TRBJ2-3, the V gene TRBV4-1, with TRBD2 matching over 9 bases. V lost 0 bases to trimming and J lost 2 bases; unmatched junction nucleotides: 6. CDR1 and CDR2 (germline): MGHRA, YSYEKL. The CDR3 covers 17 residues. The CDR3 DNA follows: TGCGCCAGCAGCCAAGACCTCCGACTAGCGGCCACAGATACGCAGTATTTT. Its translation: CASSQDLRLAATDTQYF.

The chain employs TRBV10-1 and TRBJ2-1; 14 bases align to TRBD2. Germline CDR1 and CDR2: WNHNN and SYGVQD (reference sequence). The CDR3 contains 16 residues. Trimming at V came to 4 bases and at J to 9 bases, leaving 8 bases not matched to a gene. The CDR3 protein is CASSGRLAGGQLEQFF. As DNA, the CDR3 is TGCGCCAGCAGTGGCCGACTAGCGGGAGGGCAGCTTGAGCAGTTCTTC.

The rearrangement links TRBV10-3 to TRBJ1-2; 10 bases agree with TRBD1. V dropped 0 bases and J dropped 4; count of bases not matched to a gene: 2. The germline gives CDR1 ENHRY, CDR2 SYGVKD. The CDR3 is made up of 15 amino acids. The CDR3 DNA is TGTGCCATCAGTGAGTCGGGACAGGGGTTCTATGGCTACACCTTC. This encodes CAISESGQGFYGYTF.

The chain couples TRBV7-9 to TRBJ1-2; D unresolved. Germline loops: CDR1 SEHNR, CDR2 FQNEAQ (reference sequence). V was trimmed by 5 bases and J by 0 bases, leaving 13 bases between them. This CDR3 has 15 residues. Written as DNA, the CDR3 is TGTGCCAGCAGCGAACCCCCCGCCGCTAACTATGGCTACACCTTC. It translates to CASSEPPAANYGYTF.

The chain is built from TRBV6-5 and TRBJ2-1; D gene uncertain. V was cut by 6 bases and J by 7 bases, with 1 base left in between. Germline CDR1 is MNHEY and CDR2 is SVGAGI. The CDR3 length is 9 residues. This chain's CDR3 is CASRNEQFF. CDR3 bases: TGTGCCAGCAGGAATGAGCAGTTCTTC.